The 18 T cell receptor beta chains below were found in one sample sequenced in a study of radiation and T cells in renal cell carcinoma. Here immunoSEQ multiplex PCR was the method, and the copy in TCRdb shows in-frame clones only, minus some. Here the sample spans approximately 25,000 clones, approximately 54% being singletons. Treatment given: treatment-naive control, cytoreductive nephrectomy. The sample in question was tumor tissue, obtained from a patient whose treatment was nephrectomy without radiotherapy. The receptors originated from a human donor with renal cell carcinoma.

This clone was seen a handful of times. CDR3 sequence (DNA): TGTGCCAGCAGTGAAAAAAGCTCGACTCCCAATGAGCAGTTCTTC. Its translation is CASSEKSSTPNEQFF. V usage is TRBV6-4 and J usage is TRBJ2-1; D is unresolved. The CDR3 runs 15 residues. The germline gives CDR1 MRHNA, CDR2 SNTAGT. Trimming pared 3 bases from V and 6 bases from J, leaving 15 bases between.

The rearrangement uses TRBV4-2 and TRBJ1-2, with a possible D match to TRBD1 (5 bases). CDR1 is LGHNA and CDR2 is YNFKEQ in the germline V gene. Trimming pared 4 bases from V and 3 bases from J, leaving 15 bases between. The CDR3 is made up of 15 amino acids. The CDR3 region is CASSPLEEGYYGYTF. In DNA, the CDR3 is TGTGCCAGCAGCCCGCTAGAGGAGGGGTACTATGGCTACACCTTC.

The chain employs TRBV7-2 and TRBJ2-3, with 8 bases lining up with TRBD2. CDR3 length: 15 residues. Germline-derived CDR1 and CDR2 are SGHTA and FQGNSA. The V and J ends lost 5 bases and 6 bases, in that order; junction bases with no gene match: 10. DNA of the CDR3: TGTGCCAGCAGCGACCACCAAGCGGGGGCGGATACGCAGTATTTT. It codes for CASSDHQAGADTQYF.

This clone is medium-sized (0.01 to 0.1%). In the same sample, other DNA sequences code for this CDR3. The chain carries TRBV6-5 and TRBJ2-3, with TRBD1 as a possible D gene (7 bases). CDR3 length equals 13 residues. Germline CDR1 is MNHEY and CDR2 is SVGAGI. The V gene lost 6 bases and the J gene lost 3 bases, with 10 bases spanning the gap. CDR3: CASRAGGTDTQYF. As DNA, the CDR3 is TGTGCCAGCAGGGCAGGGGGGACAGATACGCAGTATTTT.

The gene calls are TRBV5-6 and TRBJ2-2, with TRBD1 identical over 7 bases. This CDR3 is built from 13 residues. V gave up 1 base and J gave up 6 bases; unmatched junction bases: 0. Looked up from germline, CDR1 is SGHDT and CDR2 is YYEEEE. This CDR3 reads CASSLRGPGELFF. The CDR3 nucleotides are TGTGCCAGCAGCTTGAGGGGGCCCGGGGAGCTGTTTTTT.

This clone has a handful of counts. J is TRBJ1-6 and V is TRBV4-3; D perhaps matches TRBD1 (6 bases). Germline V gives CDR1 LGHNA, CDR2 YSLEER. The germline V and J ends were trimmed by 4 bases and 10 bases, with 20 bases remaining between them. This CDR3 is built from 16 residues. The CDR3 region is CASSPHIEGTPSPLHF. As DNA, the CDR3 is TGCGCCAGCAGCCCACACATCGAGGGGACACCATCACCCCTCCACTTT.

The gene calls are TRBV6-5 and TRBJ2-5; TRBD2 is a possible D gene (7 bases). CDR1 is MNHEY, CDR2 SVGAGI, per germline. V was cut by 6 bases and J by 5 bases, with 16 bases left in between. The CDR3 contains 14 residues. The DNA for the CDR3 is TGTGCCAGCAGGGGGGGGGCATCGGACGAGACCCAGTACTTC. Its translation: CASRGGASDETQYF.

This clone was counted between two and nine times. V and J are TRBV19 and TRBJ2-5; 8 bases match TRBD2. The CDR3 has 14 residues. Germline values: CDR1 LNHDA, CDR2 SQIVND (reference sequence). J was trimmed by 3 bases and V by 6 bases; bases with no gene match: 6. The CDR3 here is CASRRAGGEETQYF. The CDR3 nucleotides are TGTGCCAGTAGGCGGGCGGGGGGCGAAGAGACCCAGTACTTC.

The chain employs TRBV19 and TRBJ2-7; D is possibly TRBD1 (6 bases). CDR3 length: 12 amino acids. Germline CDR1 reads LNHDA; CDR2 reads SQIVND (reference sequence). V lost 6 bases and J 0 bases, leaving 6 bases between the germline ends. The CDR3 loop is CASRGASYEQYF. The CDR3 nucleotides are TGTGCCAGTAGGGGGGCCTCCTACGAGCAGTACTTC. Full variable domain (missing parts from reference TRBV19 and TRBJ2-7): DGGITQSPKYLFRKEGQNVTLSCEQNLNHDAMYWYRQDPGQGLRLIYYSQIVNDFQKGDIAEGYSVSREKKESFPLTVTSAQKNPTAFYLCASRGASYEQYFGPGTRLTVT.

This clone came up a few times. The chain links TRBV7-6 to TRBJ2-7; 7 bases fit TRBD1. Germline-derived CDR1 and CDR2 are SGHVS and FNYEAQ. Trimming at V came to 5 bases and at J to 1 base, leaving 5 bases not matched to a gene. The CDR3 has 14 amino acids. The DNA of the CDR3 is TGTGCCAGCAGCCGACGGGACAGTTCCTACGAGCAGTACTTC. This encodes CASSRRDSSYEQYF.

In DNA form, the CDR3 reads TGTGCCACTAGGGGACAAGAGGGGTTTAACTATGGCTACACCTTC. Translating gives CATRGQEGFNYGYTF. The gene calls are TRBV19 and TRBJ1-2; D possibly corresponds to TRBD1 (6 bases). Germline V lookup: CDR1 LNHDA, CDR2 SQIVND (reference sequence). V gave up 10 bases and J gave up 1 base, with 19 bases separating them. The CDR3 length is 15 residues.

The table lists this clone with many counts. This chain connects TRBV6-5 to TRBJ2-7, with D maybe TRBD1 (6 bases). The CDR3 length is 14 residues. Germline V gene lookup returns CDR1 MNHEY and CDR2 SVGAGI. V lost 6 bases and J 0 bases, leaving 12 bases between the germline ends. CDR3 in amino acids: CASRGTSSSYEQYF. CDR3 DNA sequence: TGTGCCAGCAGAGGGACATCGAGCTCCTACGAGCAGTACTTC.

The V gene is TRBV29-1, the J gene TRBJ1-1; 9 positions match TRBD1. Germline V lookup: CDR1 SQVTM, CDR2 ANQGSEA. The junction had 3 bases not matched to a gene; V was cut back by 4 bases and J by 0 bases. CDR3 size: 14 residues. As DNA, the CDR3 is TGCAGCGTTGCTCGACAGGGGGTGAACACTGAAGCTTTCTTT. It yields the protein CSVARQGVNTEAFF.

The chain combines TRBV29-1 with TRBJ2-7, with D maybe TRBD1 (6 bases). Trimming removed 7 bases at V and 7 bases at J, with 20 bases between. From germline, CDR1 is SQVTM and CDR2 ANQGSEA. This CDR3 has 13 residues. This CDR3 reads CSADFLGAGEQYF. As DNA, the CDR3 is TGCAGCGCCGACTTTCTGGGGGCCGGAGAGCAGTACTTC.

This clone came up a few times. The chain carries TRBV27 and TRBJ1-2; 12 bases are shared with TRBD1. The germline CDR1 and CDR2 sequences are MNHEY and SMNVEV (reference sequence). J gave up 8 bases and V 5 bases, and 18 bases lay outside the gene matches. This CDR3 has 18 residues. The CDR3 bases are TGTGCCAGCAGTGCACTTCTCCCGGGACAGGGGGCTAAATCCGGCTACACCTTC. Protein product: CASSALLPGQGAKSGYTF.

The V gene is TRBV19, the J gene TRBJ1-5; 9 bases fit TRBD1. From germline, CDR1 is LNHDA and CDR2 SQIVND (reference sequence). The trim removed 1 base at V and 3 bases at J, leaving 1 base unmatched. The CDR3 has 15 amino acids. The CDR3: CASSIGTGDNQPQHF. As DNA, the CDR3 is TGTGCCAGTAGTATAGGGACAGGGGACAATCAGCCCCAGCATTTT.

As DNA, the CDR3 is TGTGCCAGCAGCCCTGACTTTACAGGGGCCCGGGACGAGCAGTACTTC. This translates into CASSPDFTGARDEQYF. This chain uses TRBV7-9 with TRBJ2-7, with 7 bases matching TRBD1. The CDR3 totals 16 residues. V lost 5 bases to trimming and J lost 5 bases; unmatched junction nucleotides: 15. Germline V gives CDR1 SEHNR, CDR2 FQNEAQ (reference sequence). The full variable domain, rest sourced from reference TRBV7-9 and TRBJ2-7, is DTGVSQNPRHKITKRGQNVTFRCDPISEHNRLYWYRQTLGQGPEFLTYFQNEAQLEKSRLLSDRFSAERPKGSFSTLEIQRTEQGDSAMYLCASSPDFTGARDEQYFGPGTRLTVT.

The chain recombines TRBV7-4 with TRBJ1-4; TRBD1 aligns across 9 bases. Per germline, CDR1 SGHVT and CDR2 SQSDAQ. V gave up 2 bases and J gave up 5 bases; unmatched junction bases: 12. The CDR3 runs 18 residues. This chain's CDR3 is CASSLPGTGSFWNEKLFF. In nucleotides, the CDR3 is TGTGCCAGCAGCTTACCCGGGACAGGGAGTTTTTGGAATGAAAAACTGTTTTTT.